This T cell receptor beta chain is from a study of blood T cell repertoires in COVID-19. Study-wide context: The origin of the acute and convalescent COVID-19 samples was the United States, Italy and Spain.

The repertoire was sequenced with immunoSEQ multiplex PCR; TCRdb's copy has only in-frame clones and lacks some. The profile shows 250,000 to 350,000 clones, 85% to 90% of them singletons. CDR3 length equals 12 residues. Looked up from germline, CDR1 is SGHAT and CDR2 is FQNNGV. The ends were cut back, 5 bases at V and 6 bases at J, with 11 bases in the middle. The gene calls are TRBV11-2 and TRBJ2-7; D is undetermined. Material: peripheral blood. This sequence was found in a woman between 50 and 59 years old with active or convalescent COVID-19. The CDR3 sequence: CASSPRWSEQYF. In nucleotides, the CDR3 is TGTGCCAGCAGCCCCCGGTGGAGCGAGCAGTACTTC. Full variable domain (remainder filled in from reference TRBV11-2 and TRBJ2-7): EAGVAQSPRYKIIEKRQSVAFWCNPISGHATLYWYQQILGQGPKLLIQFQNNGVVDDSQLPKDRFSAERLKGVDSTLKIQPAKLEDSAVYLCASSPRWSEQYFGPGTRLTVT.